The 19 T cell receptor beta chains given below trace back to one sample, sequenced in a study of early T cells in non-severe SARS-CoV-2 infection. MiXCR, applied by TCRdb to the 5' RACE reads, yields one record per CDR3 protein. The sample comprises fewer than 100,000 distinct CDR3 sequences, less than 8% of which are singletons, and about 7.8% rests with the top ten. Sequenced sample: whole blood. The receptors were sampled from an adult who was a healthcare worker with PCR-confirmed SARS-CoV-2 infection or an uninfected control (not recorded which).

This rearrangement joins TRBV11-2 to TRBJ2-7, with 7 nucleotides matching TRBD1. J was trimmed by 5 bases and V by 5 bases; bases with no gene match: 6. CDR3 length: 13 residues. Germline loops: CDR1 SGHAT, CDR2 FQNNGV. DNA for the CDR3: TGTGCCAGCAGCCGCGACAGGGAACACGAGCAGTACTTC. Translated, it gives CASSRDREHEQYF.

This clonotype was recorded many times. The chain links TRBV7-9 to TRBJ1-2, with 10 bases lining up with TRBD1. V lost 5 bases, J lost 5 bases, and 2 bases stayed unmatched. This CDR3 has 13 amino acids. Germline loops: CDR1 SEHNR, CDR2 FQNEAQ (reference sequence). The chain's CDR3 is CASSLDRGYGYTF. Here the CDR3 DNA reads TGTGCCAGCAGCCTGGACAGGGGGTATGGCTACACCTTC.

V gene TRBV27 combines with J gene TRBJ2-7; the match to TRBD1 covers 10 bases. V gave up 6 bases and J gave up 4 bases; unmatched junction bases: 6. The CDR3 length is 14 residues. CDR1 is MNHEY and CDR2 is SMNVEV in the germline V gene (reference sequence). CDR3 loop: CASRRRTGGYEQYF. CDR3 DNA sequence: TGTGCCAGCAGAAGACGGACAGGGGGGTACGAGCAGTACTTC.

The J gene is TRBJ2-5, the V gene TRBV4-2; D uncertain. The CDR3 is 13 residues long. Germline CDR1 LGHNA, CDR2 YNFKEQ. V shed 1 base and J shed 4 bases, with 7 bases lying between them. The CDR3 DNA is TGTGCCAGCAGCCAAGCGTGGGCAGAGACCCAGTACTTC. Encoded protein: CASSQAWAETQYF.

The gene calls are TRBV28 and TRBJ2-7; D unresolved. This CDR3 is built from 11 residues. Germline V CDR1 and CDR2: MDHEN, SYDVKM. V shed 2 bases and J shed 7 bases, with 6 bases lying between them. The CDR3 here is CASSLMAEQYF. CDR3 nucleotides: TGTGCCAGCAGTTTAATGGCTGAGCAGTACTTC.

The chain recombines TRBV29-1 with TRBJ2-5, with TRBD2 as a possible D gene (6 bases). Germline V gives CDR1 SQVTM, CDR2 ANQGSEA. Deletions cut 0 bases from V and 0 bases from J, with 8 bases between. CDR3 length equals 14 residues. The CDR3 is CSVEDGGDQETQYF. In DNA form, the CDR3 reads TGCAGCGTTGAAGATGGAGGGGACCAAGAGACCCAGTACTTC.

In this sample, this clonotype turned up a few times. The chain carries TRBV6-2 or TRBV6-3 and TRBJ2-6; D unresolved. V was trimmed by 3 bases and J by 0 bases, leaving 9 bases between them. The CDR3 sequence is 16 residues long. CDR1 is MNHEY, CDR2 SVGEGT, per germline. In nucleotides, the CDR3 is TGTGCCAGCAGTTATGTCACGATCTCTGGGGCCAACGTCCTGACTTTC. Its protein is CASSYVTISGANVLTF.

This clonotype was counted only a few times. The chain joins TRBV15 to TRBJ2-7; 9 nucleotides agree with TRBD1. With V trimmed by 3 bases and J by 3 bases, 21 bases remained unmatched. Per germline, CDR1 LNHNV and CDR2 YYDKDF (reference sequence). CDR3 length: 20 amino acids. The CDR3 bases are TGTGCCACCAGCAGTGAGAGGGGGACAGGGCATGTCCCCACGAACTACGAGCAGTACTTC. It encodes CATSSERGTGHVPTNYEQYF.

Only a few counts were recorded for this clonotype. The V and J genes are TRBV7-9 and TRBJ1-1; D remains unclear. Germline V gene lookup returns CDR1 SEHNR and CDR2 FQNEAQ (reference sequence). The ends were cut back, 1 base at V and 1 base at J, with 4 bases in the middle. The CDR3 extends over 13 amino acids. The CDR3 DNA reads TGTGCCAGCAGCTTAGATGCGAACACTGAAGCTTTCTTT. Its protein is CASSLDANTEAFF.

This clonotype has at least ten counts. CDR3 bases: TGTGCCAGCAGCTTAGAGCCGGGCGGTGAGCAGTTCTTC. As protein: CASSLEPGGEQFF. The rearrangement links TRBV7-2 to TRBJ2-1, with D unresolved. The CDR3 loop spans 13 amino acids. V dropped 1 base and J dropped 9 bases, with 10 bases sitting between them. CDR1 and CDR2 (germline): SGHTA, FQGNSA.

This clonotype occurred a few times. The rearrangement joins TRBV29-1 to TRBJ1-2; D gene unclear. The CDR3 has 12 residues. Trimming cost V 0 bases and J 6 bases, with 8 bases left between them. Germline CDR1 reads SQVTM; CDR2 reads ANQGSEA. The CDR3 nucleotides are TGCAGCGTTGAAGAGGGAAGGGATGGCTACACCTTC. It translates to CSVEEGRDGYTF.

This clonotype has just a few counts. V gene TRBV4-2 combines with J gene TRBJ2-1, with 10 positions matching TRBD2. The CDR3 is 17 amino acids. Trimming cost V 0 bases and J 4 bases; bases outside gene matches: 6. From germline, CDR1 is LGHNA and CDR2 YNFKEQ. The CDR3 reads CASSQDPSGSRYNEQFF. Here the CDR3 DNA reads TGTGCCAGCAGCCAAGACCCTAGCGGGAGTAGATACAATGAGCAGTTCTTC.

The chain uses TRBV14 and TRBJ2-3; D gene ambiguous. The CDR3 extends over 13 amino acids. CDR1 SGHDN and CDR2 FVKESK come from the germline V gene. V lost 4 bases to trimming and J lost 6 bases, with 11 bases between them. Here the CDR3 DNA reads TGTGCCAGCAGCCCCTGGACGTTGGATACGCAGTATTTT. Residues: CASSPWTLDTQYF.

This clonotype has more than one count but fewer than ten. V gene TRBV5-4 combines with J gene TRBJ1-6; 8 nucleotides align to TRBD1. Germline CDR1 SGHNT, CDR2 YYREEE (reference sequence). The CDR3 covers 15 residues. V lost 1 base to trimming and J lost 8 bases; unmatched junction nucleotides: 5. Here the CDR3 DNA reads TGTGCCAGCAGCTTGATTTCACAGGGGGATTCACCCCTCCACTTT. As protein: CASSLISQGDSPLHF.

The chain links TRBV7-9 to TRBJ1-3, with D unclear. The V and J ends lost 11 bases and 9 bases respectively, with 20 bases between them. Germline lookup yields CDR1 SEHNR and CDR2 FQNEAQ (reference sequence). CDR3 length: 13 amino acids. The CDR3 coding sequence is TGTGCCGGACGTAAAGAAGAGGGCGCCACCATATATTTT. It codes for CAGRKEEGATIYF.

The rearrangement joins TRBV11-2 to TRBJ2-7; possibly TRBD1 for D (5 bases). The CDR3 length is 15 residues. Germline CDR1 and CDR2: SGHAT and FQNNGV. The ends were cut back, 1 base at V and 2 bases at J, with 12 bases in the middle. The CDR3 region has the DNA TGTGCCAGCAGCTTAGGGACAAACTTCCCCTACGAGCAGTACTTC. This encodes CASSLGTNFPYEQYF.

This sequence joins TRBV27 and TRBJ2-7; the D is unclear. V was cut by 3 bases and J by 1 base, with 7 bases left in between. The CDR3 contains 13 residues. CDR1 and CDR2 (germline): MNHEY, SMNVEV (reference sequence). The CDR3 DNA reads as TGTGCCAGCAGTTTTGGTGTGTCCTACGAGCAGTACTTC. This gives the protein CASSFGVSYEQYF.

This clonotype was recorded many times. The chain employs TRBV29-1 and TRBJ2-1; 7 bases agree with TRBD2. V trimming: 5 bases; J trimming: 7 bases; junction bases outside the gene matches: 11. This CDR3 comprises 14 residues. Germline values: CDR1 SQVTM, CDR2 ANQGSEA. The CDR3 bases are TGCAGCGTTCCCGGCCCAGGGAGGGGAAATGAGCAGTTCTTC. As protein: CSVPGPGRGNEQFF.

This sequence joins TRBV5-1 and TRBJ2-3; 16 positions match TRBD2. The CDR3 has 16 residues. V trimming: 3 bases; J trimming: 5 bases; junction bases outside the gene matches: 3. Germline-derived CDR1 and CDR2 are SGHRS and YFSETQ. The CDR3 protein is CASSSGLAGGQDTQYF. CDR3 DNA: TGCGCCAGCAGCTCGGGACTAGCGGGGGGGCAAGATACGCAGTATTTT.